This T cell receptor beta chain was identified in a study of patients and donors after allogeneic stem cell transplantation. Each CDR3 protein gets one entry after TCRdb re-called the RT-PCR reads with MiXCR. The sample lists 70,000 or so distinct CDR3 sequences, less than 30% occurring once. This clonotype has just one count. This CDR3 has 14 amino acids. Trimming took 7 bases from V and 7 from J; bases not matched to a gene: 5. The specimen was blood, either unsorted or a sorted T cell fraction (not recorded which). The receptor was derived from a human donor who was either an allogeneic HSCT recipient or a stem cell or donor lymphocyte infusion donor (not recorded which). It is not recorded whose cells these are; they may come from a transplant donor. The rearrangement joins TRBV12-3 or TRBV12-4 to TRBJ2-1; the match to TRBD1 covers 12 bases. The CDR3 is CASKPGQGANEQFF. The CDR3 DNA sequence: TGTGCCAGCAAACCGGGACAGGGGGCTAATGAGCAGTTCTTC.